Detailed here is one T cell receptor (beta chain). Its antigen is not known. V was trimmed by 4 bases and J by 0 bases, leaving 11 bases between them. CDR3 length: 14 amino acids. Per the germline V gene, CDR1 is SGHRS and CDR2 is YFSETQ. This sample stems from a study of T-cell reconstitution after alpha-beta-depleted transplantation in children. Study-wide results and caveats: Surviving recipient T cells and intrathymic progenitors accounted for some patients' high TCRbeta diversity at day 60. Among T cells one year after transplant, newly produced cells accounted for most counts and diversity. By about two months after transplant, alpha-beta T cells reportedly arose from several hundred graft clones that had expanded.

Library preparation (for TCRbeta) was performed with unique molecular identifiers. TCRdb ran MiXCR on the PCR reads and lists one entry per CDR3 protein. The sample records a few hundred thousand distinct CDR3 sequences, 27% being singletons. This chain connects TRBV5-1 to TRBJ2-7; TRBD2 might be the D (6 bases). The specimen was PBMCs, collected before TCRalphabeta/CD19-depleted stem cell transplant. This receptor was taken from a boy less than two years old with Wiskott-Aldrich syndrome, due to receive a stem cell transplant. The CDR3 DNA reads as TGCGCCAGCAGCGCACTCGGGAGCTCCTACGAGCAGTACTTC. It is translated as CASSALGSSYEQYF.